Below, one T cell receptor beta chain is given with its context. The sample belongs to a study of OX40 agonist ivuxolimab in advanced cancers. Only in-frame clones appear in the TCRdb table, and some are missing; sequencing was by immunoSEQ multiplex PCR. The sample lists just over 80,000 clones; around 87% were seen once. CDR1 is SGHTA and CDR2 is FQGNSA in the germline V gene. The CDR3 loop spans 15 amino acids. V shed 5 bases, J shed 4 bases, and the junction held 10 bases outside the gene matches. This receptor was taken from an adult with an advanced solid tumor such as melanoma, head and neck, liver or kidney cancer. The chain carries TRBV7-2 and TRBJ1-2; 7 positions match TRBD1. The material sequenced was CD4+ or CD8+ T cells sorted from blood, taken in a trial of the OX40 agonist ivuxolimab. This CDR3 is CASSPAHRGPYGYTF. CDR3 sequence (DNA): TGTGCCAGCAGCCCGGCTCACAGGGGCCCCTATGGCTACACCTTC. Filled out from reference TRBV7-2 and TRBJ1-2, the complete variable domain reads GAGVSQSPSNKVTEKGKDVELRCDPISGHTALYWYRQSLGQGLEFLIYFQGNSAPDKSGLPSDRFSAERTGGSVSTLTIQRTQQEDSAVYLCASSPAHRGPYGYTFGSGTRLTVV.